The rows below give T cell receptor beta chains drawn from one sample of a study of cytomegalovirus exposure and HLA in healthy donors. Libraries were prepared by immunoSEQ multiplex PCR; TCRdb keeps only in-frame clonotypes and omits some of them. This sample has 70,000 to 90,000 clones, with more than 70% found just once. The sequencing input was PBMCs. These receptors all come from a man aged 40-49 years in good health and CMV-seronegative. Both conserved end residues are part of each CDR3. The order of the fields is clone size, V gene, D gene, J gene, CDR3 protein, CDR3 DNA. The D gene is left open where the match is weak. The size entry is marked missing in some rows and otherwise reads once, few, many or a size class.

NA	TRBV5-6	TRBD2	TRBJ2-2	CASSLTVASGRTGELFF	TGTGCCAGCAGCTTGACCGTGGCTAGCGGGAGGACCGGGGAGCTGTTTTTT
once	TRBV7-8	NA	TRBJ1-2	CASSPGGIRASGYTF	TGTGCCAGCAGCCCCGGGGGGATACGGGCGAGTGGCTACACCTTC
NA	TRBV9	NA	TRBJ2-5	CASSQVAQETQYF	TGTGCCAGCAGCCAAGTAGCTCAAGAGACCCAGTACTTC
NA	TRBV28	TRBD1	TRBJ1-1	CASSLDRVGARSTEAFF	TGTGCCAGCAGTTTAGACAGGGTGGGCGCACGGAGCACTGAAGCTTTCTTT
once	TRBV5-1	TRBD1	TRBJ2-2	CASSLSRGRYTGELFF	TGCGCCAGCAGCTTGTCCAGGGGGCGATACACCGGGGAGCTGTTTTTT
NA	TRBV27	TRBD2	TRBJ2-5	CASRTSGETQYF	TGTGCCAGTCGGACTAGCGGGGAGACCCAGTACTTC
NA	TRBV18	TRBD2	TRBJ2-3	CASSPGLASTDTQYF	TGTGCCAGCTCACCAGGACTAGCGAGCACAGATACGCAGTATTTT
NA	TRBV7-9	NA	TRBJ2-1	CSSSAGTFPSEQFF	TGTTCCAGCAGCGCGGGGACTTTCCCAAGCGAGCAGTTCTTC
NA	TRBV6-6	NA	TRBJ2-1	CASSDRYNEQFF	TGTGCCAGCAGTGACAGGTACAATGAGCAGTTCTTC
NA	TRBV15	TRBD1	TRBJ2-7	CATSIGQGVHEQYF	TGTGCCACCAGCATTGGGCAGGGGGTCCACGAGCAGTACTTC
once	TRBV7-2	TRBD1	TRBJ1-2	CASSQTGGAHYGYTF	TGTGCCAGCAGCCAAACAGGGGGGGCCCACTATGGCTACACCTTC
NA	TRBV14	NA	TRBJ2-1	CASSLRLYNEQFF	TGTGCCAGCAGCCTGAGGTTATACAATGAGCAGTTCTTC
NA	TRBV7-6	TRBD1	TRBJ2-1	CASSLAGGGVGNEQFF	TGTGCCAGCAGCTTAGCAGGGGGCGGAGTGGGTAATGAGCAGTTCTTC
NA	TRBV7-3	NA	TRBJ1-1	CASSPEDRGGEAFF	TGTGCCAGCAGCCCGGAGGACAGAGGGGGTGAAGCTTTCTTT
NA	TRBV6-5	NA	TRBJ1-5	CASSFRGEPQHF	TGTGCCAGCAGTTTCAGGGGAGAGCCCCAGCATTTT
NA	TRBV7-9	TRBD1	TRBJ1-5	CASSPSGQGDQPQHF	TGTGCCAGCAGCCCCAGCGGACAGGGGGATCAGCCCCAGCATTTT
NA	TRBV28	NA	TRBJ2-5	CASSPRASEETQYF	TGTGCCAGCTCCCCCCGCGCGTCTGAAGAGACCCAGTACTTC
NA	TRBV28	NA	TRBJ2-3	CASSYSGDRTDTQYF	TGTGCCAGCAGTTATAGCGGAGACCGCACAGATACGCAGTATTTT
NA	TRBV21-1	NA	TRBJ2-3	CASSNREFTDTQYF	TGTGCCAGCAGCAACAGGGAATTCACAGATACGCAGTATTTT
once	TRBV28	TRBD1	TRBJ1-5	CASRPQGVYDGRPQHF	TGTGCCAGCAGACCCCAGGGGGTGTACGATGGCCGGCCCCAGCATTTT
NA	TRBV5-8	NA	TRBJ1-1	CASSFRGWDTEAFF	TGTGCCAGCAGCTTTCGAGGGTGGGACACTGAAGCTTTCTTT
NA	TRBV19	NA	TRBJ1-2	CASSIEGDTGWDGYTF	TGTGCCAGTAGTATAGAAGGGGACACCGGCTGGGATGGCTACACCTTC
once	TRBV5-6	NA	TRBJ1-1	CASSFSSRIEAFF	TGTGCCAGCAGCTTTTCGTCCAGGATTGAAGCTTTCTTT
few	TRBV19	NA	TRBJ1-5	CATGVYQPQHF	TGTGCCACCGGGGTATATCAGCCCCAGCATTTT
NA	TRBV29-1	NA	TRBJ1-3	CSGGQGNTIYF	TGCAGCGGTGGACAGGGAAACACCATATATTTT
once	TRBV25-1	NA	TRBJ1-1	CASSEYQQGYTEAFF	TGTGCCAGCAGTGAGTACCAACAGGGATACACTGAAGCTTTCTTT
NA	TRBV6-5	NA	TRBJ2-3	CASSGRGDTQYF	TGTGCCAGCAGTGGCCGAGGAGATACGCAGTATTTT
NA	TRBV6-5	NA	TRBJ1-3	CASSRGTPSGNTIYF	TGTGCCAGCAGTCGAGGGACTCCGTCTGGAAACACCATATATTTT